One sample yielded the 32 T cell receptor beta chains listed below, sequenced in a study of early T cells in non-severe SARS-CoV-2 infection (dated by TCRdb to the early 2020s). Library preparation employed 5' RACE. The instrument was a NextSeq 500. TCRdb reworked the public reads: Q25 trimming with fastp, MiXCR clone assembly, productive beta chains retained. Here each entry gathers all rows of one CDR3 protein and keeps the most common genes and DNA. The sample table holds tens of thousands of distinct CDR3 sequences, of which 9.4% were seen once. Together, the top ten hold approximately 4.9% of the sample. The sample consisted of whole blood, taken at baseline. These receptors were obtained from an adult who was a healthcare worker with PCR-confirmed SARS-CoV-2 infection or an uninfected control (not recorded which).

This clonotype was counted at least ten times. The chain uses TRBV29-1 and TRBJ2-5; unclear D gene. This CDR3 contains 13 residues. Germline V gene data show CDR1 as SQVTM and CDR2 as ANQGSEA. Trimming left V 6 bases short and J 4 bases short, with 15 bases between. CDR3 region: CSVAGISPETQYF. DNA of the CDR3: TGCAGCGTCGCCGGTATTAGCCCAGAGACCCAGTACTTC.

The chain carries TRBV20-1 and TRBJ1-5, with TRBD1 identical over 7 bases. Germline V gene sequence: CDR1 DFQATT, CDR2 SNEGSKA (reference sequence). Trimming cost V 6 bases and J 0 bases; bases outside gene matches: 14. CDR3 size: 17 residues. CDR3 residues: CSATHRGFGDSNQPQHF. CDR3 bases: TGCAGTGCAACACACAGGGGATTCGGGGATAGCAATCAGCCCCAGCATTTT.

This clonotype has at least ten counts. This CDR3 is CASSLARLGPTDTQYF. The CDR3 DNA is TGCGCCAGCAGCTTGGCGCGGCTCGGTCCCACAGATACGCAGTATTTT. This chain joins TRBV5-1 and TRBJ2-3; D gene unclear. The V and J ends lost 0 bases and 2 bases respectively, with 13 bases between them. The CDR3 runs 16 residues. CDR1 is SGHRS and CDR2 is YFSETQ in the germline V gene.

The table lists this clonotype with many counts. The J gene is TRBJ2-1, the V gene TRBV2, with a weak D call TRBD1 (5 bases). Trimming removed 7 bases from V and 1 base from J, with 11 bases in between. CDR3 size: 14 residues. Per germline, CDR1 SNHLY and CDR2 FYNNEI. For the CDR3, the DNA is TGTGCCAGCAAAGACAGATTATCCTACAATGAGCAGTTCTTC. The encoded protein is CASKDRLSYNEQFF. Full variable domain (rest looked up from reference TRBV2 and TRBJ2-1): EPEVTQTPSHQVTQMGQEVILRCVPISNHLYFYWYRQILGQKVEFLVSFYNNEISEKSEIFDDQFSVERPDGSNFTLKIRSTKLEDSAMYFCASKDRLSYNEQFFGPGTRLTVL.

The CDR3 is CASSQEGTPGQNIQYF. The CDR3 DNA reads TGTGCCAGCAGCCAAGAGGGGACTCCTGGCCAAAACATTCAGTACTTC. The chain employs TRBV4-2 and TRBJ2-4; maybe TRBD2 (6 bases). Germline CDR1 and CDR2: LGHNA and YNFKEQ. Trimming left V 0 bases short and J 5 bases short, with 14 bases between. The CDR3 is 16 residues long.

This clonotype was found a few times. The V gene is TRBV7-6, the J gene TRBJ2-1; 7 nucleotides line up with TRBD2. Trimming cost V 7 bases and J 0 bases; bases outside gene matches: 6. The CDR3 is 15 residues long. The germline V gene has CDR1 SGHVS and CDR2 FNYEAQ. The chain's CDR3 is CASNPSGNSYNEQFF. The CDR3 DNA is TGTGCCAGCAACCCGAGCGGGAACTCCTACAATGAGCAGTTCTTC.

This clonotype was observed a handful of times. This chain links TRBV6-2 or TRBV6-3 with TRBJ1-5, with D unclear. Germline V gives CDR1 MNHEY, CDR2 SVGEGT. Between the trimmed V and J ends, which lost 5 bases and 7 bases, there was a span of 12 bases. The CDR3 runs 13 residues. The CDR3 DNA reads TGTGCCAGCAGTCCGGTTTCCAGGCAGCCCCAGCATTTT. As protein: CASSPVSRQPQHF.

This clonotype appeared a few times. CDR3 coding DNA: TGTGCCAGCAGTCCGGGGGGGAGCACTGAAGCTTTCTTT. It encodes CASSPGGSTEAFF. V gene TRBV6-5 combines with J gene TRBJ1-1, with D possibly being TRBD1 (5 bases). The CDR3 consists of 13 residues. CDR1 is MNHEY, CDR2 SVGAGI, per germline. Trimming cost V 5 bases and J 4 bases, with 11 bases left between them.

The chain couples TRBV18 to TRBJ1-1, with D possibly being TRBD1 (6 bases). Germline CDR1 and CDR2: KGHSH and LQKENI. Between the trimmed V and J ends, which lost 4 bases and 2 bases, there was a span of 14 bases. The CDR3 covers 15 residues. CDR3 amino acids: CASSLEDRYNTEAFF. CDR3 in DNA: TGTGCCAGCTCACTGGAGGACAGATATAACACTGAAGCTTTCTTT. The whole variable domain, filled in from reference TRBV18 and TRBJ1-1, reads NAGVMQNPRHLVRRRGQEARLRCSPMKGHSHVYWYRQLPEEGLKFMVYLQKENIIDESGMPKERFSAEFPKEGPSILRIQQVVRGDSAAYFCASSLEDRYNTEAFFGQGTRLTVV.

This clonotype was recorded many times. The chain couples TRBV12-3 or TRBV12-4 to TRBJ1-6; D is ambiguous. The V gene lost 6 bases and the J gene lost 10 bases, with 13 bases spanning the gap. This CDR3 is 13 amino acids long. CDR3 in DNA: TGTGCCAGCAGAAGTGGCGGGGAGTCACCCCTCCACTTT. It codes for CASRSGGESPLHF.

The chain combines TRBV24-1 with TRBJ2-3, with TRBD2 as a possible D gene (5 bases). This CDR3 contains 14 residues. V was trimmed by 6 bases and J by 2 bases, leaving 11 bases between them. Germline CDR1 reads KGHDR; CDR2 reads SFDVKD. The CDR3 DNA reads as TGTGCCACCAGTAGCGGCAGTTTCACAGATACGCAGTATTTT. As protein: CATSSGSFTDTQYF.

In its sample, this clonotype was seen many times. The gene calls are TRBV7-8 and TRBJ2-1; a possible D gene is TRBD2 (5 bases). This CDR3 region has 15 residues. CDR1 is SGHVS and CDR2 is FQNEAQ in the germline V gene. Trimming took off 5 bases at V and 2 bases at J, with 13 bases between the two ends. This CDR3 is CASSSGSGAYNEQFF. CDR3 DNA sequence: TGTGCCAGCAGCAGCGGATCCGGCGCCTACAATGAGCAGTTCTTC.

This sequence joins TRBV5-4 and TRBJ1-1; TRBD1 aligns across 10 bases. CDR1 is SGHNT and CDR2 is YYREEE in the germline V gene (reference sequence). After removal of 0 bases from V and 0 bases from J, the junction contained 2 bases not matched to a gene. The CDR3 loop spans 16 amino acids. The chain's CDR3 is CASSLGTGGMNTEAFF. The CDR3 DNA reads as TGTGCCAGCAGCTTGGGGACAGGGGGTATGAACACTGAAGCTTTCTTT. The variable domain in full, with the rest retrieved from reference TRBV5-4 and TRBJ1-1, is ETGVTQSPTHLIKTRGQQVTLRCSSQSGHNTVSWYQQALGQGPQFIFQYYREEENGRGNFPPRFSGLQFPNYSSELNVNALELDDSALYLCASSLGTGGMNTEAFFGQGTRLTVV.

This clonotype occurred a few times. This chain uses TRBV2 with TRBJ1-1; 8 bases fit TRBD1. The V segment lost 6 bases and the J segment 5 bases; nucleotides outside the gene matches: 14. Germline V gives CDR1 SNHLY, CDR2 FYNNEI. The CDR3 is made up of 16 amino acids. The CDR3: CASRIGVTGVETEAFF. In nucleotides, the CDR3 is TGTGCCAGCAGAATCGGAGTGACAGGGGTGGAGACTGAAGCTTTCTTT.

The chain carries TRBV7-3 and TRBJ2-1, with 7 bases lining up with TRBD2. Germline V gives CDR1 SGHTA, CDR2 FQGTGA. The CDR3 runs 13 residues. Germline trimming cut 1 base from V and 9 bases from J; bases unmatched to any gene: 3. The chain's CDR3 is CASSLSGSGEQFF. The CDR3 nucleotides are TGTGCCAGCAGCTTAAGCGGGAGTGGTGAGCAGTTCTTC.

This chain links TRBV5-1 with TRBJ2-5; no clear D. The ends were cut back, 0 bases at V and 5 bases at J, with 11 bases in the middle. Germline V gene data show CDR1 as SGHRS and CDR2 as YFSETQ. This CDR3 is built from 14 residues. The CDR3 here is CASSLGGQAETQYF. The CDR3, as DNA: TGCGCCAGCAGCTTGGGAGGTCAGGCGGAGACCCAGTACTTC.

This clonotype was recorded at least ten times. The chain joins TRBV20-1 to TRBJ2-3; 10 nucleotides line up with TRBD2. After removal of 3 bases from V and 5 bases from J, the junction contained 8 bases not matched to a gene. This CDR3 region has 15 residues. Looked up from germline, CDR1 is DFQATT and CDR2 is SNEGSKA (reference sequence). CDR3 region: CSASGAASGGDTQYF. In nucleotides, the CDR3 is TGCAGTGCTAGCGGTGCGGCTAGCGGGGGAGATACGCAGTATTTT.

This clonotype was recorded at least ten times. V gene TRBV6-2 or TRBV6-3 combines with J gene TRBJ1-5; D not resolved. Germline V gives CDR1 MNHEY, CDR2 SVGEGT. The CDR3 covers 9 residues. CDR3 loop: CTFFQPQHF. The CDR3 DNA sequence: TGTACCTTCTTTCAGCCCCAGCATTTT.

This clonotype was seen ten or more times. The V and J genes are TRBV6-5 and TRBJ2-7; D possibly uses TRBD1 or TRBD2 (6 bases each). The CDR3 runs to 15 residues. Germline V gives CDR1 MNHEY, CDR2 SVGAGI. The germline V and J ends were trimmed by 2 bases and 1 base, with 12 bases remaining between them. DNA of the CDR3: TGTGCCAGCAGTTACGGGGGGCTGGGGTCCTACGAGCAGTACTTC. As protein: CASSYGGLGSYEQYF.

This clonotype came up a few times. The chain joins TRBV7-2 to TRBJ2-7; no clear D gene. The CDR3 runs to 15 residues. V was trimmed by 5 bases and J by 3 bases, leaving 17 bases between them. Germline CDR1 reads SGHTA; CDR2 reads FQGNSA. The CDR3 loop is CASSQLPATLYEQYF. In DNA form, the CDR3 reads TGTGCCAGCAGCCAACTTCCTGCAACCCTCTACGAGCAGTACTTC.

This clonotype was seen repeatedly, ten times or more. CDR3 nucleotides: TGTGCCAGCAGCTCCCGCCAAGGGACAGGTATCTACGAGCAGTACTTC. This sequence encodes CASSSRQGTGIYEQYF. J is TRBJ2-7 and V is TRBV7-8, with 8 bases lining up with TRBD1. V lost 4 bases, J lost 3 bases, and 11 bases stayed unmatched. Germline V gene sequence: CDR1 SGHVS, CDR2 FQNEAQ. This CDR3 is 16 amino acids long.

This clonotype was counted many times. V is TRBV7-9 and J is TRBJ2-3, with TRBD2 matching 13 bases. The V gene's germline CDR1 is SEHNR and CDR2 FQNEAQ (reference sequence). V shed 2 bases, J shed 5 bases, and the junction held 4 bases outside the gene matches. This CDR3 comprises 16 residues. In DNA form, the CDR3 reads TGTGCCAGCAGCTTACGGACTAGCGGGAGAGGAGATACGCAGTATTTT. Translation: CASSLRTSGRGDTQYF. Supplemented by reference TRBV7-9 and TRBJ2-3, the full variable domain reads DTGVSQNPRHKITKRGQNVTFRCDPISEHNRLYWYRQTLGQGPEFLTYFQNEAQLEKSRLLSDRFSAERPKGSFSTLEIQRTEQGDSAMYLCASSLRTSGRGDTQYFGPGTRLTVL.

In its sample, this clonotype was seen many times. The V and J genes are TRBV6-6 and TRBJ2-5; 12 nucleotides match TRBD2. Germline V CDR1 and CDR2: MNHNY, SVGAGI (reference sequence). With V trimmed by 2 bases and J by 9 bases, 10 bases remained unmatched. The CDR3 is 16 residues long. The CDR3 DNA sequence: TGTGCCAGCAGTTACACCTCAACTAGCGGGGGGAGAGCCCAGTACTTC. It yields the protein CASSYTSTSGGRAQYF.

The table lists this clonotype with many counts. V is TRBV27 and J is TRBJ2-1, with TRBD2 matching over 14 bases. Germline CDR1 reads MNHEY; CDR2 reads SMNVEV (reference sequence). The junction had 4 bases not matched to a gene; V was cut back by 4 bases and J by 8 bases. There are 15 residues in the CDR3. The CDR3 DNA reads TGTGCCAGCAGTTCGGGGACTAGCGGGAGCTATGAGCAGTTCTTC. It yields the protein CASSSGTSGSYEQFF.

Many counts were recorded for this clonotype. This chain's CDR3 is CASSVEASGQTYEQYF. CDR3 DNA sequence: TGTGCCAGCAGCGTAGAGGCTAGCGGGCAGACCTACGAGCAGTACTTC. J is TRBJ2-7 and V is TRBV9; 8 bases fit TRBD2. CDR1 SGDLS and CDR2 YYNGEE come from the germline V gene. V trimming: 0 bases; J trimming: 2 bases; junction bases outside the gene matches: 7. The CDR3 is 16 residues long.

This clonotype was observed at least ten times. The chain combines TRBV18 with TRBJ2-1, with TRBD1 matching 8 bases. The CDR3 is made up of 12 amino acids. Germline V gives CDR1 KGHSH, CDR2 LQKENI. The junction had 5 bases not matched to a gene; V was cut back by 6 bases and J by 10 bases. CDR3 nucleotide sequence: TGTGCCAGCTCGCCAGGGGGCCGGGAGCAGTTCTTC. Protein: CASSPGGREQFF.

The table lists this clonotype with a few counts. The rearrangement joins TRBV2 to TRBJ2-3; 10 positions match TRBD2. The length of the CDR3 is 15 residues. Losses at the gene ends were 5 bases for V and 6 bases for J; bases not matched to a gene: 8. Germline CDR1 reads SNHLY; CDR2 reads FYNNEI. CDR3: CASSTSGRALDTQYF. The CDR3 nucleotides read TGTGCCAGCAGTACAAGCGGGAGGGCCTTGGATACGCAGTATTTT.

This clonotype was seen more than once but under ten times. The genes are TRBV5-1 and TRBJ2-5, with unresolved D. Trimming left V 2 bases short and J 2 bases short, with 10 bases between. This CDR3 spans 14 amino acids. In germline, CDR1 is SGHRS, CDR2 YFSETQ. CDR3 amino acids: CASSFSGFQETQYF. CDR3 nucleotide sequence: TGCGCCAGCAGCTTTTCGGGTTTTCAAGAGACCCAGTACTTC.

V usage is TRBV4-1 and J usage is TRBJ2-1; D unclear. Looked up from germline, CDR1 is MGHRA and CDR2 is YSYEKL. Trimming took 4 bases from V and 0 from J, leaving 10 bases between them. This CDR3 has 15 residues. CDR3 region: CASSLTESSYNEQFF. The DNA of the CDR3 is TGCGCCAGCAGCCTCACAGAGTCCTCCTACAATGAGCAGTTCTTC.

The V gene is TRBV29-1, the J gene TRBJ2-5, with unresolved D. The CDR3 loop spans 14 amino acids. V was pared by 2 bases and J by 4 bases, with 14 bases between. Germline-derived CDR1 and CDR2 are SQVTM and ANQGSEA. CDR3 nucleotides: TGCAGCGTTGAATTCGTCTCCGCCCCAGAGACCCAGTACTTC. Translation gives CSVEFVSAPETQYF.

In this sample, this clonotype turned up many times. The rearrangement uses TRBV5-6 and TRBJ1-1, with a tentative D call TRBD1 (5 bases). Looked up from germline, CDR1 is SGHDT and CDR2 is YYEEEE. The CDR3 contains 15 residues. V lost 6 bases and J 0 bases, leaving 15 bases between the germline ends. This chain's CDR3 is CASNTGLFMNTEAFF. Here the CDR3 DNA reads TGTGCCAGCAACACAGGCTTATTTATGAACACTGAAGCTTTCTTT.

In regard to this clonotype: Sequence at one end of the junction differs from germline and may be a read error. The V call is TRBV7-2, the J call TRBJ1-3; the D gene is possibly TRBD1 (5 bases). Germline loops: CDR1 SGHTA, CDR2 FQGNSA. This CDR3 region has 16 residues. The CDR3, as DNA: TGTGCCAGCAGCTTAGCATCCAGGGTATCTGAAAACACCATATATTTT. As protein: CASSLASRVSENTIYF.